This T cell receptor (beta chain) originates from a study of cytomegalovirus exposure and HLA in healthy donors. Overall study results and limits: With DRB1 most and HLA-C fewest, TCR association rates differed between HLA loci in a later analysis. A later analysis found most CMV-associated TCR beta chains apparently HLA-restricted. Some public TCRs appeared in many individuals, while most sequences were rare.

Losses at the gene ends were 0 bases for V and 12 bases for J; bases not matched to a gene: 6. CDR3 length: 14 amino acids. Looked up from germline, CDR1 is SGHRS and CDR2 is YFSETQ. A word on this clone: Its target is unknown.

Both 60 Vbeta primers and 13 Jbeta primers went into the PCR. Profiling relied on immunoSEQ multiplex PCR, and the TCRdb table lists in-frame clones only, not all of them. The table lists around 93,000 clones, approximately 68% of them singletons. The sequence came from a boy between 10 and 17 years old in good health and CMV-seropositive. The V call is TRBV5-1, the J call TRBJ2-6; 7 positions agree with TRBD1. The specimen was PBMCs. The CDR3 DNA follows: TGCGCCAGCAGCTTGGGATCGTGGGACAGCGTCCTGACTTTC. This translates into CASSLGSWDSVLTF.